This TCR beta chain was observed in a study of molecular identifiers for immune sequencing clone quantification. The wider study: Replicate runs used RNA from about 19,000 or 110,000 naive CD8 cells, which was split five ways into aliquots, and four of those aliquots were then sequenced.

Using its own MiXCR run on the PCR reads, TCRdb lists one record per CDR3 protein. The repertoire has around 460,000 distinct CDR3 sequences, around 23% of them found once; the top ten carry over 0.6%. CDR3 length: 12 amino acids. Per germline, CDR1 MNHEY and CDR2 SMNVEV (reference sequence). V lost 5 bases and J 0 bases, leaving 4 bases between the germline ends. This clonotype was seen repeatedly, ten times or more. The sequenced material came from naive CD8+ T cells from blood, with Jurkat cell RNA spiked in. The subset is: FACS-sorted CD8+CD4-CCR7+CD45RA+ naive T cells. The clonotype originates from a human donor in good health. Some libraries in this study had Jurkat cell RNA spiked in. This rearrangement joins TRBV27 to TRBJ1-1; D is unclear. CDR3 nucleotide sequence: TGTGCCAGCAGTACAATGAACACTGAAGCTTTCTTT. Its translation is CASSTMNTEAFF.